The clone carrying this T cell receptor (beta chain) was counted between two and nine times. Its specificity is unknown. The data were taken from a study of beta chain features in type 1 diabetes. The overall study: Across all samples, about 100 million sorted cells were examined.

Study findings and constraints: Researchers report that Type 1 diabetes patients had moderately but significantly shorter TCRB CDR3s across all four CD4+ subsets.

Isolated RNA was reverse transcribed in full, so expressed TCRB transcripts were sequenced. Here immunoSEQ multiplex PCR was the method, and the copy in TCRdb shows in-frame clones only, minus some. The table has about 160,000 clones, 6.5% to 10% seen once. From germline, CDR1 is MNHEY and CDR2 SVGAGI. Losses at the gene ends were 3 bases for V and 8 bases for J; bases not matched to a gene: 7. The CDR3 runs 15 residues. This rearrangement joins TRBV6-5 to TRBJ2-1, with 10 bases that match TRBD2. This TCR was recovered from a woman under 30 with type 1 diabetes. Source material: central memory CD4+ T cells from blood. The CDR3 nucleotides read TGTGCCAGCAGTTATCAACGAGCGGGGGGGGATGAGCAGTTCTTC. This sequence encodes CASSYQRAGGDEQFF.